This T cell receptor beta chain comes out of a study of T cell clonality in common variable immunodeficiency (dated by TCRdb to between 2014 and 2017). Study-level results and caveats: CVID TCRbeta sequences were reported to have fewer deletions and N-nucleotide insertions and to lack highly modified clones with 13 or more V deletions. TCRbeta clonality was higher in CVID subjects than in healthy controls (t-test p = 0.018), and the increase was most characteristic of about a third of subjects. Fewer TCRbeta clones were shared among CVID subjects than among healthy controls (p < 0.0001). According to the authors, figuring out what caused the increased clonality in CVID would require sequencing the repertoires of T cell subpopulations. Patient heterogeneity within the CVID cohort put limits on correlating repertoire features with clinical complications. Although equal DNA input was used, an average of roughly 85,000 unique sequences per sample was obtained for controls, compared with 30,000 to 35,000 for CVID samples.

CVID samples and control samples contributed equivalent amounts of genomic DNA as sequencing input. For every sample, a 60 bp segment covering the rearranged TCRbeta CDR3 region was amplified and then sequenced. The immunoSEQ assay, a bias-corrected multiplex PCR combined with high-throughput sequencing, was used to amplify TCRbeta. The study's processing was this. Every unique nucleotide sequence counted as a clone and was annotated with V, D and J genes, copy number and frequency. Sequences were labeled productive if in frame, and non-productive if out of frame or containing stop codons. As previously described, clonality was calculated on the basis of Shannon's entropy. Mean CDR3 Kyte-Doolittle hydropathy was derived from the predicted amino acid sequences of productive clones. The R hclust function was used to hierarchically cluster scaled V gene usage with Manhattan distance and complete linkage. To assess clone sharing by CDR3 amino acid sequence, 12 repertoires per group were resampled over 100 rounds. The repertoires were searched for 60 to 75 published EBV-specific TCRbeta sequences and 245 published CMV-specific TCRbeta sequences. After two CVID samples that produced fewer than 10,000 sequences were dropped from the analysis, 35 to 45 CVID repertoires remained. Held by TCRdb, this immuneACCESS table contains in-frame sequences only and omits some clones. Under half of the omission traces to an unresolved V gene where checked; the cause of the rest is unknown. The V and J calls and clone size come from that table; D and trimming were worked out from the DNA. Listed for this sample are roughly 42,000 clones, none observed only a single time. The ten largest make up around 5.8% of the sample.

Standard criteria were used to diagnose CVID, namely serum IgG, IgA and/or IgM reduced below the normal range together with specific antibody deficiency. A total of 44 subjects (around 15 female and 30 or so male; age range 9 to 64 years, mean age around 42) were included in the CVID group. Most of the CVID patients and most of the healthy controls were of Caucasian heritage. At the time of study participation, every CVID subject had been on replacement immunoglobulin therapy for one year or longer. At the time of blood collection, no CVID subject was ill or was being treated with immunomodulatory or immunosuppressive medication. From each donor, roughly 5 to 8 ml of heparinized peripheral whole blood was collected. Genomic DNA from adults with common variable immune deficiency (CVID) and from healthy adult controls was used for sequencing of TCRbeta CDR3 repertoires. To isolate peripheral blood mononuclear cells, diluted blood was subjected to density centrifugation over Hypaque 1077 or Ficoll-Paque. Genomic DNA was obtained from unsorted mononuclear cells through either Qiagen column purification or a centrifugation-based method.

Concerning this clone: Its antigen is not yet known. The read stops 3 residues short of the end of the CDR3; the missing end is completed from the germline J gene.

V loses 5 bases at its end and J loses 7 bases; junction bases beyond the gene matches: 6. CDR1 SGHAT and CDR2 FQNNGV are derived from the germline V gene. Measured from the cysteine to the phenylalanine, the CDR3 is 14 residues long. Only the CDR3 bases that were read are kept: 33 of them, in frame from base 1. Sample: peripheral blood mononuclear cells. This clonotype originated in a human donor with common variable immunodeficiency. Recombination joined TRBV11-2 with TRBJ1-5, with 9 bases matching TRBD1. The CDR3 bases that were read are TGTGCCAGCAGCCCGGACAGGGGTTACCAGCCC. This yields the protein CASSPDRGYQP. The full CDR3 is CASSPDRGYQPQHF.